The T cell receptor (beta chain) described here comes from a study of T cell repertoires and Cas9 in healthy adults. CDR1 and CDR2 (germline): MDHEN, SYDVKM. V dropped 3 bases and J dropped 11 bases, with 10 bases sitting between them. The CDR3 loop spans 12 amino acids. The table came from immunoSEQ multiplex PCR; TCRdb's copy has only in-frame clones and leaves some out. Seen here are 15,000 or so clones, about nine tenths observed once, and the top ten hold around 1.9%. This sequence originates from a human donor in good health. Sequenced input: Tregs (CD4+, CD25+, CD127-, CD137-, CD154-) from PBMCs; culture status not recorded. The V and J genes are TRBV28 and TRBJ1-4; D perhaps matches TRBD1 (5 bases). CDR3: CASSLVEGKLFF. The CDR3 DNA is TGTGCCAGCAGTTTGGTAGAGGGGAAACTGTTTTTT. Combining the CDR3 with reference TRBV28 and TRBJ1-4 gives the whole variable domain DVKVTQSSRYLVKRTGEKVFLECVQDMDHENMFWYRQDPGLGLRLIYFSYDVKMKEKGDIPEGYSVSREKKERFSLILESASTNQTSMYLCASSLVEGKLFFGSGTQLSVL.